A single sample gave rise to the 9 T cell receptor beta chains below, sequenced in a study of CD8 T cells in ankylosing spondylitis. Regarding the study as a whole: Seemingly distinctive of ankylosing spondylitis blood was a TCR beta motif formed by eight highly homologous variants.

TCRdb re-analysed the 5' RACE reads in MiXCR, keeping a single row per CDR3 protein. This table holds hundreds of thousands of distinct CDR3 sequences, over 9.5% found once. These TCRs' antigens remain unknown. Sequencing was done on a sample of blood, either unsorted or a sorted T cell fraction (not recorded which). The receptors shown here come from a male donor with ankylosing spondylitis.

The chain combines TRBV20-1 with TRBJ2-1; 9 positions agree with TRBD2. The J segment lost 6 bases and the V segment lost 0 bases, leaving 6 bases of the junction unmatched. The CDR3 has 15 residues. The germline V gene has CDR1 DFQATT and CDR2 SNEGSKA (reference sequence). The CDR3 nucleotides read TGCAGTGCTAGAGATCAAGCGGGAGGAACCAATGAGCAGTTCTTC. This sequence encodes CSARDQAGGTNEQFF.

This clonotype was recorded a few times. This chain links TRBV10-3 with TRBJ1-1; TRBD1 matches 7 bases. The CDR3 consists of 13 residues. V shed 5 bases, J shed 10 bases, and the junction held 10 bases outside the gene matches. CDR1 is ENHRY and CDR2 is SYGVKD in the germline V gene. CDR3 in amino acids: CAISSQGGGGAFF. Written as DNA, the CDR3 is TGTGCCATCAGTTCCCAGGGGGGCGGTGGAGCTTTCTTT.

This clonotype was detected a few times. CDR3 sequence (DNA): TGTGCCAGCAGTTACATTGCGGGAGGGGTTTCTAATGAGCAGTTCTTC. Amino acids: CASSYIAGGVSNEQFF. The rearrangement joins TRBV6-5 to TRBJ2-1; 9 bases are a match to TRBD2. The CDR3 loop spans 16 amino acids. Germline loops: CDR1 MNHEY, CDR2 SVGAGI. Trimming removed 2 bases from V and 7 bases from J; junction bases left unmatched: 9.

This clonotype was found once. For the CDR3, the DNA is TGCGCCAGCAGCTTGGTGGGACAGTACACAGATACGCAGTATTTT. It translates to CASSLVGQYTDTQYF. The V gene is TRBV5-1, the J gene TRBJ2-3; 7 bases align to TRBD1. J was trimmed by 2 bases and V by 0 bases; bases with no gene match: 3. Germline V gene lookup returns CDR1 SGHRS and CDR2 YFSETQ. The CDR3 runs 15 residues.

This clonotype was counted ten times or more. The chain links TRBV7-6 to TRBJ1-1; D is possibly TRBD1 (5 bases). The germline V and J ends were trimmed by 1 base and 4 bases, with 10 bases remaining between them. Germline values: CDR1 SGHVS, CDR2 FNYEAQ. This CDR3 spans 14 amino acids. The CDR3 bases are TGTGCCAGCAGCTTAGTGGGGGGGACCACTGAAGCTTTCTTT. This translates into CASSLVGGTTEAFF.

The table lists this clonotype with a few counts. J is TRBJ2-3 and V is TRBV6-5; 10 bases are a match to TRBD2. The CDR3 runs to 18 residues. Germline V gives CDR1 MNHEY, CDR2 SVGAGI. J gave up 3 bases and V 0 bases, and 9 bases lay outside the gene matches. CDR3 residues: CASSYSASGSYKTDTQYF. CDR3 bases: TGTGCCAGCAGTTACTCGGCTAGCGGGAGTTATAAGACAGATACGCAGTATTTT.

This clonotype was observed a handful of times. The gene calls are TRBV29-1 and TRBJ1-2; D not certain. CDR3 length: 12 amino acids. Trimming took off 7 bases at V and 5 bases at J, with 14 bases between the two ends. From germline, CDR1 is SQVTM and CDR2 ANQGSEA. CDR3 nucleotide sequence: TGCAGCGCCGAGTCCGGATTTTATGGCTACACCTTC. Its translation: CSAESGFYGYTF.

This clonotype was counted at least ten times. The rearrangement links TRBV2 to TRBJ2-3; D is uncertain. Trimming took 6 bases from V and 0 from J, leaving 7 bases between them. Germline lookup yields CDR1 SNHLY and CDR2 FYNNEI. This CDR3 has 13 residues. The CDR3 DNA reads as TGTGCCAGCAGGGGCCTGAGCACAGATACGCAGTATTTT. It translates to CASRGLSTDTQYF.

This clonotype has ten or more counts. The rearrangement links TRBV7-2 to TRBJ2-2; 9 bases are a match to TRBD1. CDR1 SGHTA and CDR2 FQGNSA come from the germline V gene. The V and J ends lost 5 bases and 5 bases, in that order; junction bases with no gene match: 6. This CDR3 region has 15 residues. The CDR3 loop is CASSPGTGMTGELFF. The DNA for the CDR3 is TGTGCCAGCAGCCCCGGGACAGGGATGACCGGGGAGCTGTTTTTT.